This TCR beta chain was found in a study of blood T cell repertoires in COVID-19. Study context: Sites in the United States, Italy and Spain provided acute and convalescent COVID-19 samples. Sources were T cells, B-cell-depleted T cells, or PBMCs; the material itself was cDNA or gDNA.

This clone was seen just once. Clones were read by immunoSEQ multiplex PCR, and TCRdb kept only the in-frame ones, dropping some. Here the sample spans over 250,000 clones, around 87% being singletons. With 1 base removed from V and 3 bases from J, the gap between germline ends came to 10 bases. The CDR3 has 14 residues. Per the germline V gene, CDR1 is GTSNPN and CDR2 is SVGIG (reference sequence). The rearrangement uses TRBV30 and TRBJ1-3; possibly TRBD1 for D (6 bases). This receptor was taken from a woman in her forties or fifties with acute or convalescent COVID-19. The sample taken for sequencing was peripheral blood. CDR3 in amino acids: CAWSEGGFGNTIYF. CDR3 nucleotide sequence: TGTGCCTGGAGTGAAGGGGGATTTGGAAACACCATATATTTT.